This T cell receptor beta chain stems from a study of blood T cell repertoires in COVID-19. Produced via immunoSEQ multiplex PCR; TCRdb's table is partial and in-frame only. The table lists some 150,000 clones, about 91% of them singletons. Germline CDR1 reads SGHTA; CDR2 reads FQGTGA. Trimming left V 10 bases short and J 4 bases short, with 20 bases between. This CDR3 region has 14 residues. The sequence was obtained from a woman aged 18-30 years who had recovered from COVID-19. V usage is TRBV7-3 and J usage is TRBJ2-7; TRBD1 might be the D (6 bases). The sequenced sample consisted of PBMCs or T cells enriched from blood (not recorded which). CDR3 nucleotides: TGTGCCATCGTGGACAGAGATTCTACGTACGAGCAGTACTTC. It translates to CAIVDRDSTYEQYF.